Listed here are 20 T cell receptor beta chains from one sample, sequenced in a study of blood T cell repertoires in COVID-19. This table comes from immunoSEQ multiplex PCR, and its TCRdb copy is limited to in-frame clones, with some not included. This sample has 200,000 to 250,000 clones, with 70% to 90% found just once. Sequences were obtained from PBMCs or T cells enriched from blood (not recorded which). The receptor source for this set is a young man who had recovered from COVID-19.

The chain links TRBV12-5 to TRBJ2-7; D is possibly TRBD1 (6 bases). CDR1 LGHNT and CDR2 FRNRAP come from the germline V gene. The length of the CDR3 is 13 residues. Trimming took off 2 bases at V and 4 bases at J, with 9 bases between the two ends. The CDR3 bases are TGTGCTAGTGGTTTGACAGGGCGGTACGAGCAGTACTTC. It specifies CASGLTGRYEQYF.

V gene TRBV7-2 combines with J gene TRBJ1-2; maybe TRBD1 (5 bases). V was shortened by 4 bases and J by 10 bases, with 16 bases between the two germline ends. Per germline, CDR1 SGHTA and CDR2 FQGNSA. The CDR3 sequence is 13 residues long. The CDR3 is CASSSAGGDDYTF. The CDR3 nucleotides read TGTGCCAGCAGCTCAGCCGGGGGTGATGACTACACCTTC.

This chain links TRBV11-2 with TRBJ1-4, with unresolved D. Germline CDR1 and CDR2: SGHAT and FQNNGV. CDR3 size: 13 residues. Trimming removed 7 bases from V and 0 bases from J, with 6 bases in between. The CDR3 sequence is CASMRATNEKLFF. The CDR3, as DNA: TGTGCCAGCATGAGGGCAACTAATGAAAAACTGTTTTTT.

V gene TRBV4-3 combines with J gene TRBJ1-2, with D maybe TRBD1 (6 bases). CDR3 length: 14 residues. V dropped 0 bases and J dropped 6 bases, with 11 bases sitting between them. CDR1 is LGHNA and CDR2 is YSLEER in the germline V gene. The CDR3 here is CASSQDWNRDGYTF. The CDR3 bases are TGCGCCAGCAGCCAAGATTGGAACAGGGATGGCTACACCTTC.

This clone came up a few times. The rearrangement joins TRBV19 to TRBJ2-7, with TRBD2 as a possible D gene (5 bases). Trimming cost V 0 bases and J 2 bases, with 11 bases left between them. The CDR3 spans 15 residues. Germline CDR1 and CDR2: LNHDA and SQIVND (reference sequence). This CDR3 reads CASSIDLLATYEQYF. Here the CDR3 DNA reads TGTGCCAGTAGTATAGATCTGCTAGCCACCTACGAGCAGTACTTC.

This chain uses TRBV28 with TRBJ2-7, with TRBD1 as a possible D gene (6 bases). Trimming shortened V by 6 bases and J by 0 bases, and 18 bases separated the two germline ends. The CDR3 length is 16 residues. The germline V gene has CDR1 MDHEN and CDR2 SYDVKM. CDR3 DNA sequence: TGTGCCAGCAGCGAAACAGGGATATCTACCTCCTACGAGCAGTACTTC. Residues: CASSETGISTSYEQYF. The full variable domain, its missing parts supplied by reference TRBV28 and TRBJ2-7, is DVKVTQSSRYLVKRTGEKVFLECVQDMDHENMFWYRQDPGLGLRLIYFSYDVKMKEKGDIPEGYSVSREKKERFSLILESASTNQTSMYLCASSETGISTSYEQYFGPGTRLTVT.

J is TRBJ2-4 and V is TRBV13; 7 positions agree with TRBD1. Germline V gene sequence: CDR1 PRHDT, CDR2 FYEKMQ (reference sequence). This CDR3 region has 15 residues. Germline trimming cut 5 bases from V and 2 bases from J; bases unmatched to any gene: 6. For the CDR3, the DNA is TGTGCCAGCAGCCAAATGACAGGGACCAAAAACATTCAGTACTTC. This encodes CASSQMTGTKNIQYF.

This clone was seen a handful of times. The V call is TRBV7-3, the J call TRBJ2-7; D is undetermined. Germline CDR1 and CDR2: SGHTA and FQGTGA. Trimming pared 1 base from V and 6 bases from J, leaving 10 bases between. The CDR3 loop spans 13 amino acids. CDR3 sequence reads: CASSLNPGGEQYF. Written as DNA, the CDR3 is TGTGCCAGCAGCTTAAACCCTGGCGGCGAGCAGTACTTC.

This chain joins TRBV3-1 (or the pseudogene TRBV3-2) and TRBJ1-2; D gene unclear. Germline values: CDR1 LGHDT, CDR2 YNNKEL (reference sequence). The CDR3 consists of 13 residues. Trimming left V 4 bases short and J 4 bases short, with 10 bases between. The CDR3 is CASSLEGTYGYTF. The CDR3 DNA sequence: TGTGCCAGCAGCCTTGAGGGAACCTATGGCTACACCTTC.

CDR3 sequence reads: CASSYGIASRVKQYF. In DNA form, the CDR3 reads TGTGCCAGCAGTTACGGAATAGCGTCAAGGGTCAAGCAGTACTTC. The chain is built from TRBV6-2 or TRBV6-3 and TRBJ2-7; D might be TRBD2 (5 bases). The CDR3 is 15 amino acids. Germline V gene lookup returns CDR1 MNHEY and CDR2 SVGEGT. Trimming cost V 2 bases and J 8 bases, with 19 bases left between them.

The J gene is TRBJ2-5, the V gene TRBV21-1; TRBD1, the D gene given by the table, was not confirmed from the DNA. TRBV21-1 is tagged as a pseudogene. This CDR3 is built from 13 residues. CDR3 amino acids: CASSKQGIETQYF. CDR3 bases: TGTGCCAGCAGCAAACAGGGTATAGAGACCCAGTACTTC.

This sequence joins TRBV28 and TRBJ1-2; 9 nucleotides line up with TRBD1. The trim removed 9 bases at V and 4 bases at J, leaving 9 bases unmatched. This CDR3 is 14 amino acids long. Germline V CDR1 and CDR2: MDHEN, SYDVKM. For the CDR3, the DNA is TGTGCCAGTCAGCCGGGACAGGGCTTCTATGGCTACACCTTC. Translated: CASQPGQGFYGYTF.

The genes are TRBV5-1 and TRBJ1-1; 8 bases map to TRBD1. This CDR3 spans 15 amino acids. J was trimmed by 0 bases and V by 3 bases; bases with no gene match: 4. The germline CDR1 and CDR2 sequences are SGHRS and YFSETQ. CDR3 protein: CASSSGQGLNTEAFF. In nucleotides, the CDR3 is TGCGCCAGCAGCTCCGGACAGGGTTTGAACACTGAAGCTTTCTTT.

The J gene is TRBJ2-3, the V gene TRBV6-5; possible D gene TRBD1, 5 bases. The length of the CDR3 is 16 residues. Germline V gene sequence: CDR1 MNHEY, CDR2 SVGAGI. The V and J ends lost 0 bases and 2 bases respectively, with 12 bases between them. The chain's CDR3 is CASSYSRVLVTDTQYF. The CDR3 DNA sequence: TGTGCCAGCAGTTACTCCAGGGTTTTGGTCACAGATACGCAGTATTTT.

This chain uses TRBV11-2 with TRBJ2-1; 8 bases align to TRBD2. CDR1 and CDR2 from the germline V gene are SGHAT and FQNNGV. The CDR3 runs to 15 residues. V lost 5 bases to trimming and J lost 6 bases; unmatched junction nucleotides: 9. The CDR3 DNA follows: TGTGCCAGCAGCCTTTACGGGACTAGTGGCAATGAGCAGTTCTTC. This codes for CASSLYGTSGNEQFF.

CDR3 in amino acids: CASNHYGYGYTF. For the CDR3, the DNA is TGCGCCAGCAACCACTACGGCTATGGCTACACCTTC. The chain carries TRBV4-1 and TRBJ1-2; D ambiguous. This CDR3 is built from 12 residues. Trimming stripped 7 bases from V and 4 bases from J, with 10 bases between. Germline CDR1 and CDR2: MGHRA and YSYEKL.

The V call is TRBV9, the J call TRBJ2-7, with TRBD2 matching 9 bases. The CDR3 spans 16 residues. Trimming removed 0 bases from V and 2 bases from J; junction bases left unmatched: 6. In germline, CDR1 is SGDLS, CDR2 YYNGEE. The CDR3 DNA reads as TGTGCCAGCAGCGTAGCTTCTAGCGGGGCTACCTACGAGCAGTACTTC. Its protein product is CASSVASSGATYEQYF.

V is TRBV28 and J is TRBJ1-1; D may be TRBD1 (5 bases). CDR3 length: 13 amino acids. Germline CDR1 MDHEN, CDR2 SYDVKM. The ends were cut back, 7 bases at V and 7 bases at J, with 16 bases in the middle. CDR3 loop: CASTAGVGYEAFF. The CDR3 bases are TGTGCCAGCACCGCGGGGGTGGGGTATGAAGCTTTCTTT.

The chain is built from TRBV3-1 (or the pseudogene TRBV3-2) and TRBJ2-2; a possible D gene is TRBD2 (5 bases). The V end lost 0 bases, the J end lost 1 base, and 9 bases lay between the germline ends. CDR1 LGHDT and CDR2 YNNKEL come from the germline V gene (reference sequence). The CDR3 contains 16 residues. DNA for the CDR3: TGTGCCAGCAGCCAAGAGGTAGGGAGGAACACCGGGGAGCTGTTTTTT. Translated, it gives CASSQEVGRNTGELFF.

CDR3 protein: CASSEWGGRGTGELFF. The CDR3 nucleotides are TGTGCCAGCAGTGAATGGGGCGGGAGAGGCACCGGGGAGCTGTTTTTT. This sequence joins TRBV25-1 and TRBJ2-2; 7 bases line up with TRBD2. The germline V gene encodes CDR1 MGHDK and CDR2 SYGVNS. The CDR3 runs to 16 residues. Trimming at V came to 1 base and at J to 4 bases, leaving 6 bases not matched to a gene.